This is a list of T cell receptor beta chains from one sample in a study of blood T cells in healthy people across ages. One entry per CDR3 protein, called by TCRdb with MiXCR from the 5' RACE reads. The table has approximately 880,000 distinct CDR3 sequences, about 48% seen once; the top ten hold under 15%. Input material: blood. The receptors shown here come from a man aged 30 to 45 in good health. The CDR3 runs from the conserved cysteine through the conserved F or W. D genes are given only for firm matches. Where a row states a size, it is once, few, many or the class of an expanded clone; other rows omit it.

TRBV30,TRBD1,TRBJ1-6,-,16,TGTGCCTGGACTAGACAGGGGGCGAATAGTAATTCACCCCTCCACTTT,CAWTRQGANSNSPLHF
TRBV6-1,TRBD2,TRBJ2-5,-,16,TGTGCCAGCACCATAACTAGCGGGGGAGGACAAGAGACCCAGTACTTC,CASTITSGGGQETQYF
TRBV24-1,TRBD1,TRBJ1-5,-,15,TGTGCCACCAGTGACACCGGGACAGGGGATCAGCCCCAGCATTTT,CATSDTGTGDQPQHF
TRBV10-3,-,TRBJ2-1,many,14,TGTGCCATCAGTGGCAGCGCTAACTACAATGAGCAGTTCTTC,CAISGSANYNEQFF
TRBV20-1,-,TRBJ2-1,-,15,TGCAGTGCTAGAGAACAGGGAAGCTTCCAAGAGACCCAGTTCTTC,CSAREQGSFQETQFF
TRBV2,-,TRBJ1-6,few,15,TGTGCCAGCGCCCCACGGGGGGCGGATAATTCACCCCTCCACTTT,CASAPRGADNSPLHF
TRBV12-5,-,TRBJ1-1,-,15,TGTGCTAGTGGTTTCATAGGGAACATGAACACTGAAGCTTTCTTT,CASGFIGNMNTEAFF
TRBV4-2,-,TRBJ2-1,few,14,TGTGCCAGCAGCCAAGGAGATTCCTACAATGAGCAGTTCTTC,CASSQGDSYNEQFF
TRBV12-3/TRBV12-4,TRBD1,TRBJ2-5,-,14,TGTGCCAGCAGTGCCCCGGACAGGCCGGGGACCCAGTACTTC,CASSAPDRPGTQYF
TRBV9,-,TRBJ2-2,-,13,TGTGCCAGCAGCGTTCGGACTACCGGGGAGCTGTTTTTT,CASSVRTTGELFF
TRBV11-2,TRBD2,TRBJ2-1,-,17,TGTGCCAGCAGCCGATTCGATAGCGGGGTTAACTACAATGAGCAGTTCTTC,CASSRFDSGVNYNEQFF
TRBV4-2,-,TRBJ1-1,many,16,TGTGCCAGCAGCCAAGGTGTGGGGAAGGGGAACACTGAAGCTTTCTTT,CASSQGVGKGNTEAFF
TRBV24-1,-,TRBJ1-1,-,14,TGTGCCACCAGCGGTAACAAAAGGGGCACTGGGGCTTTCTTT,CATSGNKRGTGAFF
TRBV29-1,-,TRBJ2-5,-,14,TGCAGCGTTGTCCCACAGGGTGGGCAAGAGACCCAGTACTTC,CSVVPQGGQETQYF
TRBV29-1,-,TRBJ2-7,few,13,TGCAGCGCAAGGACGGCTGGATTTTACGAGCAGTACTTC,CSARTAGFYEQYF
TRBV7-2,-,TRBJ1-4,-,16,TGTGCCAGCAGCTTAGTACAGGGAATTTCCGATGAAAAACTGTTTTTT,CASSLVQGISDEKLFF
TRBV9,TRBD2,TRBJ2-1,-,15,TGTGCCAGCAGCGTAGAGCGGGGAGTTTGGAATGAGCAGTTCTTC,CASSVERGVWNEQFF
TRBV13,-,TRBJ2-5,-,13,TGTGCCAGCAGCTATGGACTACCCGAGACCCAGTACTTC,CASSYGLPETQYF
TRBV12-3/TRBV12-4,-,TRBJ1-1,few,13,TGTGCCAGCAGGCAGCAAGTGGGCACTGAAGCTTTCTTT,CASRQQVGTEAFF
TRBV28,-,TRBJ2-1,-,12,TGTGCCAGCAGTTTGAGGGTACGAGGGCAGTTCTTC,CASSLRVRGQFF